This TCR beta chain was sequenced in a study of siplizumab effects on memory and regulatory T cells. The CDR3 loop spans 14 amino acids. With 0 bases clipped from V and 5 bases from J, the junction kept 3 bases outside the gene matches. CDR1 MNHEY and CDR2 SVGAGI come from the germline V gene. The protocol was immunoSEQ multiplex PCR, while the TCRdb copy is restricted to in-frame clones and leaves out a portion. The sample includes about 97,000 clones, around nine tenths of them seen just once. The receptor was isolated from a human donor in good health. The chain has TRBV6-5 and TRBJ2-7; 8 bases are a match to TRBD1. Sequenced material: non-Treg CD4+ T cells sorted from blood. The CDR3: CASSYSRTGNEQYF. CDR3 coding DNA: TGTGCCAGCAGTTACTCCCGGACAGGGAACGAGCAGTACTTC.